Below are 4 T cell receptor beta chains sequenced from a single sample in a study of blood T cell repertoires in COVID-19. Using immunoSEQ multiplex PCR, the repertoire was profiled, and TCRdb retains in-frame clones only, with some absent. Found here are 150,000 to 200,000 clones, 65% to 90% of them singletons; the top ten hold nearly 15%. The specimen was PBMCs or T cells enriched from blood (not recorded which). The receptors derive from a man aged 50 to 60 who had recovered from COVID-19.

The V gene is TRBV7-9, the J gene TRBJ1-1; TRBD1 might be the D (5 bases). Trimming removed 3 bases from V and 3 bases from J, with 8 bases in between. This CDR3 spans 13 amino acids. Germline V CDR1 and CDR2: SEHNR, FQNEAQ (reference sequence). The CDR3 DNA is TGTGCCAGCAGCTTGACCAGGGACACTGAAGCTTTCTTT. This encodes CASSLTRDTEAFF.

V usage is TRBV6-1 and J usage is TRBJ1-6; D unresolved. The germline V gene encodes CDR1 MNHNS and CDR2 SASEGT. The CDR3 covers 16 residues. Trimming cost V 0 bases and J 6 bases, with 12 bases left between them. CDR3 nucleotides: TGTGCCAGCAGTGAAGCGGGAGCTCTGTTTAATTCACCCCTCCACTTT. This codes for CASSEAGALFNSPLHF.

The chain has TRBV27 and TRBJ1-2, with 7 bases lining up with TRBD1. Germline V gene data show CDR1 as MNHEY and CDR2 as SMNVEV (reference sequence). The CDR3 has 15 amino acids. With 5 bases clipped from V and 4 bases from J, the junction kept 10 bases outside the gene matches. The CDR3 sequence: CASSGGRGNLYGYTF. CDR3 coding DNA: TGTGCCAGCAGTGGTGGCAGGGGGAACCTCTATGGCTACACCTTC.

J is TRBJ1-5 and V is TRBV27; 12 bases agree with TRBD1. CDR1 and CDR2 (germline): MNHEY, SMNVEV (reference sequence). The CDR3 consists of 15 residues. After removal of 5 bases from V and 5 bases from J, the junction contained 4 bases not matched to a gene. The CDR3 spells CASSTGTGGHQPQHF. The CDR3 DNA sequence: TGTGCCAGCAGTACCGGGACAGGGGGCCATCAGCCCCAGCATTTT.